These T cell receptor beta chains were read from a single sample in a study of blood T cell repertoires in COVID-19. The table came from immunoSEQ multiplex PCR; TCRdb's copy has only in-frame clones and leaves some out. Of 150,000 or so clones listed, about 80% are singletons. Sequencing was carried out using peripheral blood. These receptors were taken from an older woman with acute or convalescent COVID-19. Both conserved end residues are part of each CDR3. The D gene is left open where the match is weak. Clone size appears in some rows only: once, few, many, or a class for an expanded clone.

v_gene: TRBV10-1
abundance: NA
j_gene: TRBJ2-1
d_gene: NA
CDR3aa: CASSDGADSYNEQFF
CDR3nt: TGCGCCAGCAGTGATGGGGCGGACTCCTACAATGAGCAGTTCTTC

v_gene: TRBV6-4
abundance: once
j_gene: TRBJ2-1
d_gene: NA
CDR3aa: CASSLAVGGSYNEQFF
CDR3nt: TGTGCCAGCAGTCTCGCCGTTGGGGGGTCCTACAATGAGCAGTTCTTC

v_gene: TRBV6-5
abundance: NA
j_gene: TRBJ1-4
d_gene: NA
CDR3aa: CASSYSGTLDEKLFF
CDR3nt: TGTGCCAGCAGTTACTCCGGGACATTGGACGAAAAACTGTTTTTT

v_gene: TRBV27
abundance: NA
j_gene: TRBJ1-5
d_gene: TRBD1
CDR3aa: CASSLSSTGGINQPQHF
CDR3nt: TGTGCCAGCAGTTTATCATCCACAGGGGGCATCAATCAGCCCCAGCATTTT

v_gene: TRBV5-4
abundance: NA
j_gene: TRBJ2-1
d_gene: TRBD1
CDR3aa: CASSLGGQAYNEQFF
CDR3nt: TGTGCCAGCAGCTTGGGGGGACAGGCCTACAATGAGCAGTTCTTC

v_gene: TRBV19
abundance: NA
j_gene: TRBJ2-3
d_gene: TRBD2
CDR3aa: CASRPSGEAGTQYF
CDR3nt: TGTGCCAGTAGACCTAGCGGGGAAGCCGGTACGCAGTATTTT

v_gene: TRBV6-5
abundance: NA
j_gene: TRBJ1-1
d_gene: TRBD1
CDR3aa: CASSYDRGDTEAFF
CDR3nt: TGTGCCAGCAGTTACGACAGGGGGGACACTGAAGCTTTCTTT

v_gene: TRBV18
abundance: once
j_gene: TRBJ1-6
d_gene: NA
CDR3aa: CASSPLAGLNSPLHF
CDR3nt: TGTGCCAGCTCACCACTGGCAGGGCTCAATTCACCCCTCCACTTT

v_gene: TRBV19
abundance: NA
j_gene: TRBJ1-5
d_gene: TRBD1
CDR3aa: CASSGRQGSNQPQHF
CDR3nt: TGTGCCAGTAGTGGACGACAGGGTAGCAATCAGCCCCAGCATTTT

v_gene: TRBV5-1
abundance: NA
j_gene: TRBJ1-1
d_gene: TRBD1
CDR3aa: CASSRGGTGEAFF
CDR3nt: TGCGCCAGCAGTCGCGGGGGGACAGGGGAAGCTTTCTTT

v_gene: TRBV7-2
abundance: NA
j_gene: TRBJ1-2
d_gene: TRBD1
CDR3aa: CASSFDRQGYGYTF
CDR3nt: TGTGCCAGCAGCTTCGATAGACAGGGCTATGGCTACACCTTC

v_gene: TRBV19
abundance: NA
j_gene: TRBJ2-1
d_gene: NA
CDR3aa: CASSITGVNNEQFF
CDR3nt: TGTGCCAGTAGTATAACGGGTGTGAACAATGAGCAGTTCTTC

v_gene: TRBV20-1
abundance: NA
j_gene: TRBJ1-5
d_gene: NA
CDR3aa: CSASIRANQPQHF
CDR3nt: TGCAGTGCTAGTATCAGGGCCAATCAGCCCCAGCATTTT

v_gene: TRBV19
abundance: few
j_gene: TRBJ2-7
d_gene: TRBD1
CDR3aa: CASKRTGGYEQYF
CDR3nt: TGTGCCAGTAAACGGACAGGGGGATACGAGCAGTACTTC

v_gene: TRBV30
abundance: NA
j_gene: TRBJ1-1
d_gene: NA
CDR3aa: CAWSPLTGVNTEAFF
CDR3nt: TGTGCCTGGAGTCCCCTCACCGGGGTGAACACTGAAGCTTTCTTT

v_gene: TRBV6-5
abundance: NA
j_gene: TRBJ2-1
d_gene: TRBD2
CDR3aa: CASSYSTGGEQFF
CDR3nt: TGTGCCAGCAGTTACTCAACCGGGGGGGAGCAGTTCTTC

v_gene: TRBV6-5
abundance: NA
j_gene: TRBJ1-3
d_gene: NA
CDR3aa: CASSSTGVLTGNTIYF
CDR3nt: TGTGCCAGCAGTTCTACCGGGGTATTGACTGGAAACACCATATATTTT